These 18 T cell receptor beta chains originate from one sample sequenced in a study of persistence of HIV-infected CD4 T cells. The libraries were made with immunoSEQ version 4 in survey mode. This table comes from immunoSEQ multiplex PCR, and its TCRdb copy is limited to in-frame clones, with some not included. The sample consists of about 36,000 clones, over 75% of them appearing once. Cells were stimulated with overlapping HIV-1 Gag 15-mer peptides. Sorted nonresponding memory CD4+ T cells were CD40L-negative, CD69-negative, CD45RO-high. No antigen is known for these receptors. The sample in question was cultured CD4+ T cells from PBMCs, obtained from a patient who received antiretroviral therapy. The source is an adult with HIV. The donor label of this sample is uncertain.

A few counts support this clone. The genes are TRBV19 and TRBJ1-6, with unresolved D. The CDR3 contains 13 residues. Germline CDR1 LNHDA, CDR2 SQIVND (reference sequence). The ends were cut back, 3 bases at V and 9 bases at J, with 9 bases in the middle. CDR3 in amino acids: CASSMTKLSPLHF. Written as DNA, the CDR3 is TGTGCCAGTAGTATGACTAAGCTTTCACCCCTCCACTTT. Full variable domain (outside the CDR3, taken from reference TRBV19 and TRBJ1-6): DGGITQSPKYLFRKEGQNVTLSCEQNLNHDAMYWYRQDPGQGLRLIYYSQIVNDFQKGDIAEGYSVSREKKESFPLTVTSAQKNPTAFYLCASSMTKLSPLHFGNGTRLTVT.

The CDR3 sequence is CASSVMQPYEQYF. Written as DNA, the CDR3 is TGTGCCAGCAGTGTCATGCAGCCCTACGAGCAGTACTTC. The chain couples TRBV2 to TRBJ2-7; D gene unclear. The CDR3 extends over 13 amino acids. Trimming removed 4 bases at V and 2 bases at J, with 9 bases between. Germline CDR1 reads SNHLY; CDR2 reads FYNNEI. The full variable domain, completed using reference TRBV2 and TRBJ2-7, is EPEVTQTPSHQVTQMGQEVILRCVPISNHLYFYWYRQILGQKVEFLVSFYNNEISEKSEIFDDQFSVERPDGSNFTLKIRSTKLEDSAMYFCASSVMQPYEQYFGPGTRLTVT.

This rearrangement joins TRBV4-1 to TRBJ1-6; tentatively, D is TRBD1 (5 bases). The CDR3 spans 13 residues. Trimming pared 6 bases from V and 10 bases from J, leaving 13 bases between. Germline CDR1 and CDR2: MGHRA and YSYEKL. CDR3 nucleotides: TGCGCCAGCAGTCGTAACAGGTTCTCACCCCTCCACTTT. It codes for CASSRNRFSPLHF.

The CDR3 region is CASSPRRVGLDTGELFF. The DNA for the CDR3 is TGTGCCAGCAGCCCTCGCAGGGTAGGTTTGGACACCGGGGAGCTGTTTTTT. This sequence joins TRBV6-2 or TRBV6-3 and TRBJ2-2, with D maybe TRBD1 (5 bases). Germline CDR1 MNHEY, CDR2 SVGEGT. V shed 6 bases and J shed 3 bases, with 20 bases lying between them. There are 17 residues in the CDR3.

This clone was counted between two and nine times. The chain joins TRBV28 to TRBJ2-1; a weak D match, TRBD2 (5 bases). This CDR3 has 16 residues. Germline V gene lookup returns CDR1 MDHEN and CDR2 SYDVKM. V gave up 4 bases and J gave up 5 bases, with 18 bases separating them. Written as DNA, the CDR3 is TGTGCCAGCAGTTCGTATGAACTAGTAAGCGACAATGAGCAGTTCTTC. This translates into CASSSYELVSDNEQFF.

In its sample, this clone was seen a few times. V and J are TRBV19 and TRBJ2-2; either TRBD1 or TRBD2 may fit D (6 bases each). This CDR3 region has 17 residues. CDR1 LNHDA and CDR2 SQIVND come from the germline V gene (reference sequence). The V and J ends lost 6 bases and 0 bases respectively, with 17 bases between them. The CDR3 reads CASRKGGQGANTGELFF. The CDR3 region has the DNA TGTGCCAGTAGAAAAGGGGGGCAGGGCGCGAACACCGGGGAGCTGTTTTTT. The whole variable domain, remainder taken from reference TRBV19 and TRBJ2-2, is DGGITQSPKYLFRKEGQNVTLSCEQNLNHDAMYWYRQDPGQGLRLIYYSQIVNDFQKGDIAEGYSVSREKKESFPLTVTSAQKNPTAFYLCASRKGGQGANTGELFFGEGSRLTVL.

The V and J genes are TRBV28 and TRBJ1-4; possible D gene TRBD1, 5 bases. CDR1 MDHEN and CDR2 SYDVKM come from the germline V gene. The V end lost 7 bases, the J end lost 4 bases, and 19 bases lay between the germline ends. The CDR3 loop spans 16 amino acids. As DNA, the CDR3 is TGTGCCAGCACTAACTTCCCGGGAGGGGTTAATGAAAAACTGTTTTTT. Translating it yields CASTNFPGGVNEKLFF.

This clone was observed a handful of times. The genes are TRBV6-5 and TRBJ2-2, with D tentatively TRBD2 (5 bases). V lost 8 bases, J lost 2 bases, and 9 bases lay in between. The CDR3 runs 13 residues. The germline V gene has CDR1 MNHEY and CDR2 SVGAGI. This CDR3 reads CASVEGNTGELFF. CDR3 coding DNA: TGTGCCAGCGTCGAGGGAAACACCGGGGAGCTGTTTTTT.

This chain joins TRBV18 and TRBJ2-2, with D perhaps being TRBD1 or TRBD2 (5 bases each). CDR3 length: 16 amino acids. Trimming stripped 3 bases from V and 5 bases from J, with 16 bases between. Per the germline V gene, CDR1 is KGHSH and CDR2 is LQKENI. Written as DNA, the CDR3 is TGTGCCAGCTCACCTCTTATTACCGGGGCTACCGGGGAGCTGTTTTTT. This codes for CASSPLITGATGELFF.

The chain recombines TRBV2 with TRBJ2-1, with 9 positions matching TRBD2. The CDR3 spans 13 residues. Germline assignment: CDR1 SNHLY and CDR2 FYNNEI. V dropped 4 bases and J dropped 13; count of bases not matched to a gene: 8. CDR3 nucleotides: TGTGCCAGCAGTGGGGATAGCGGGGGCGATCAGTTCTTC. Translated: CASSGDSGGDQFF.

The rearrangement uses TRBV28 and TRBJ1-2; unclear D gene. Trimming took 8 bases from V and 7 from J, leaving 17 bases between them. The CDR3 length is 13 residues. CDR1 and CDR2 (germline): MDHEN, SYDVKM. The CDR3 protein is CASDQTLLGGYTF. The CDR3 DNA reads as TGTGCCAGCGACCAAACATTACTCGGTGGCTACACCTTC.

This sequence joins TRBV5-1 and TRBJ2-3; 7 bases are a match to TRBD1. V lost 1 base and J lost 0; bases outside the gene matches: 8. Germline-derived CDR1 and CDR2 are SGHRS and YFSETQ. The CDR3 sequence is 17 residues long. The CDR3 sequence: CASSLQPGTASTDTQYF. The CDR3 DNA reads as TGCGCCAGCAGCTTGCAGCCCGGGACAGCAAGCACAGATACGCAGTATTTT. The full variable domain, in which reference TRBV5-1 and TRBJ2-3 provide the parts outside the CDR3, is KAGVTQTPRYLIKTRGQQVTLSCSPISGHRSVSWYQQTPGQGLQFLFEYFSETQRNKGNFPGRFSGRQFSNSRSEMNVSTLELGDSALYLCASSLQPGTASTDTQYFGPGTRLTVL.

The chain combines TRBV18 with TRBJ2-7; D gene unclear. CDR1 is KGHSH, CDR2 LQKENI, per germline. The CDR3 consists of 15 residues. Trimming left V 3 bases short and J 1 base short, with 13 bases between. CDR3 region: CASSPVGSTSYEQYF. CDR3 DNA sequence: TGTGCCAGCTCACCCGTGGGGTCGACTTCCTACGAGCAGTACTTC.

The chain joins TRBV4-1 to TRBJ2-2; 8 nucleotides match TRBD1. V shed 4 bases and J 0 bases; nucleotides not matched to a gene: 10. Germline loops: CDR1 MGHRA, CDR2 YSYEKL. CDR3 length: 18 amino acids. The CDR3, as DNA: TGCGCCAGCAGCCGAAAACCGGGACAGGTGTCGAACACCGGGGAGCTGTTTTTT. It specifies CASSRKPGQVSNTGELFF.

This clone appeared a few times. The chain uses TRBV2 and TRBJ1-6; unclear D gene. Germline-derived CDR1 and CDR2 are SNHLY and FYNNEI. There are 15 residues in the CDR3. Trimming cost V 6 bases and J 0 bases, with 9 bases left between them. The CDR3 reads CASSPSPSYNSPLHF. Written as DNA, the CDR3 is TGTGCCAGCAGCCCCAGCCCCTCCTATAATTCACCCCTCCACTTT.

This chain links TRBV5-1 with TRBJ2-3, with D perhaps matching TRBD1 or TRBD2 (10 bases each). The CDR3 totals 20 residues. Germline V gene lookup returns CDR1 SGHRS and CDR2 YFSETQ. The ends were cut back, 1 base at V and 9 bases at J, with 33 bases in the middle. The CDR3 DNA is TGCGCCAGCAGCTTGCGTCCGGGACAGGGGACGACTAGCGGGCCAGGGACGCAGTATTTT. Translation gives CASSLRPGQGTTSGPGTQYF.

This clone was counted only a few times. The genes are TRBV27 and TRBJ1-2; D gene uncertain. Trimming took off 6 bases at V and 4 bases at J, with 15 bases between the two ends. The CDR3 runs 14 residues. Germline V gene data show CDR1 as MNHEY and CDR2 as SMNVEV (reference sequence). The chain's CDR3 is CASRFGVSGYGYTF. The CDR3 DNA is TGTGCCAGCAGGTTTGGGGTGTCGGGCTATGGCTACACCTTC.

The rearrangement joins TRBV7-9 to TRBJ2-3, with 8 nucleotides matching TRBD2. CDR3 length: 15 amino acids. Germline V CDR1 and CDR2: SEHNR, FQNEAQ (reference sequence). V lost 5 bases and J lost 7; bases outside the gene matches: 11. The CDR3 DNA follows: TGTGCCAGCAGCCTGATCGGCGGGGGGCCTAATACGCAGTATTTT. Translating gives CASSLIGGGPNTQYF.